Listed here are 11 T cell receptor beta chains from one sample, sequenced in a study of CD8 T cells in Susac syndrome. Random-hexamer reverse transcription was applied to about 0.5 to 1 ug RNA. From the immunoSEQ multiplex PCR reads, TCRdb called clonotypes with MiXCR, one entry per CDR3 protein. This sample has about 110,000 distinct CDR3 sequences; roughly 95% occur once, and the top ten carry more than 0.08%. The sequencing input was CD4+ T cells from PBMCs. The source of these receptors is a human donor in good health.

This rearrangement joins TRBV7-2 to TRBJ1-2; 8 bases map to TRBD1. CDR3 size: 14 residues. With V trimmed by 0 bases and J by 8 bases, 5 bases remained unmatched. Germline V gene sequence: CDR1 SGHTA, CDR2 FQGNSA. The CDR3 DNA reads as TGTGCCAGCAGCTTAGCTCAGGGGGCTGACGGCTACACCTTC. Encoded protein: CASSLAQGADGYTF.

The chain recombines TRBV12-5 with TRBJ2-5; 16 bases agree with TRBD2. The ends lost 5 bases at V and 2 bases at J; junction bases unmatched: 2. The CDR3 has 16 amino acids. CDR1 is LGHNT, CDR2 FRNRAP, per germline. The CDR3 is CASGLGLAGGQETQYF. The CDR3 DNA follows: TGTGCTAGTGGTCTGGGACTAGCGGGAGGGCAAGAGACCCAGTACTTC.

V gene TRBV29-1 combines with J gene TRBJ2-7, with 9 bases identical to TRBD1. Germline V gene sequence: CDR1 SQVTM, CDR2 ANQGSEA. The V and J ends lost 4 bases and 3 bases, in that order; junction bases with no gene match: 7. This CDR3 spans 14 amino acids. CDR3 nucleotide sequence: TGCAGCGTTGTTGGACAGGGGCCCTTCTACGAGCAGTACTTC. Protein: CSVVGQGPFYEQYF.

The J gene is TRBJ2-7, the V gene TRBV3-1; D possibly corresponds to TRBD1 (5 bases). The V and J ends lost 4 bases and 3 bases respectively, with 10 bases between them. The CDR3 covers 13 residues. The germline CDR1 and CDR2 sequences are LGHDT and YNNKEL (reference sequence). The CDR3 is CASSRQINYEQYF. In DNA, the CDR3 is TGTGCCAGCAGCCGACAGATCAACTACGAGCAGTACTTC.

The rearrangement joins TRBV4-3 to TRBJ1-2; D is ambiguous. This CDR3 region has 16 residues. The V gene lost 0 bases and the J gene lost 0 bases, with 11 bases spanning the gap. Germline CDR1 LGHNA, CDR2 YSLEER. The CDR3 region is CASSQDRGGSNYGYTF. CDR3 in DNA: TGCGCCAGCAGCCAAGATCGGGGAGGGTCTAACTATGGCTACACCTTC.

The CDR3, as DNA: TGTGCCACCAGTAGTGGCGGGGGCCCGAGCTCCTACAATGAGCAGTTCTTC. This codes for CATSSGGGPSSYNEQFF. The chain carries TRBV24-1 and TRBJ2-1; possibly TRBD2 for D (7 bases). The CDR3 loop spans 17 amino acids. Trimming took 6 bases from V and 0 from J, leaving 17 bases between them. The germline CDR1 and CDR2 sequences are KGHDR and SFDVKD.

V usage is TRBV29-1 and J usage is TRBJ2-5; TRBD1 might be the D (7 bases). Germline assignment: CDR1 SQVTM and CDR2 ANQGSEA. The CDR3 sequence is 14 residues long. V was pared by 7 bases and J by 5 bases, with 20 bases between. The CDR3 DNA sequence: TGCAGCGCCGGAGTTCGCAGGGGGGCCGAGACCCAGTACTTC. Amino acids: CSAGVRRGAETQYF. Filled out from reference TRBV29-1 and TRBJ2-5, the complete variable domain reads SAVISQKPSRDICQRGTSLTIQCQVDSQVTMMFWYRQQPGQSLTLIATANQGSEATYESGFVIDKFPISRPNLTFSTLTVSNMSPEDSSIYLCSAGVRRGAETQYFGPGTRLLVL.

The CDR3 DNA reads as TGCAGTGCTAGAGATGGTGGCAGGGGTAACACTGAAGCTTTCTTT. Protein product: CSARDGGRGNTEAFF. The rearrangement joins TRBV20-1 to TRBJ1-1; D possibly corresponds to TRBD1 (6 bases). This CDR3 is built from 15 residues. Germline CDR1 is DFQATT and CDR2 is SNEGSKA (reference sequence). Trimming left V 0 bases short and J 2 bases short, with 13 bases between.

V usage is TRBV12-3 or TRBV12-4 and J usage is TRBJ1-2, with D perhaps TRBD1 (5 bases). The CDR3 totals 14 residues. The V end lost 5 bases, the J end lost 8 bases, and 18 bases lay between the germline ends. The CDR3 nucleotides read TGTGCCAGCAGTGTGGGCAGGGCCTCGGGGGGCTACACCTTC. Translating gives CASSVGRASGGYTF.

The chain uses TRBV12-3 or TRBV12-4 and TRBJ2-1; D might be TRBD1 or TRBD2, each matching 5 bases. The V end was cut by 3 bases, the J end by 9 bases, with 12 bases between. The CDR3 consists of 13 residues. DNA for the CDR3: TGTGCCAGCAGTTTTTCCGGGGCCACTGAGCAGTTCTTC. This encodes CASSFSGATEQFF.

The CDR3 DNA is TGCGCCAGCAGCCAAGATACCCGCGGGGGGGCCAGGGAGCAGTTCTTC. This translates into CASSQDTRGGAREQFF. The chain employs TRBV4-1 and TRBJ2-1; 9 nucleotides line up with TRBD2. The CDR3 loop spans 16 amino acids. J lost 10 bases, V lost 0 bases, and 10 bases had no gene match. CDR1 is MGHRA, CDR2 YSYEKL, per germline.